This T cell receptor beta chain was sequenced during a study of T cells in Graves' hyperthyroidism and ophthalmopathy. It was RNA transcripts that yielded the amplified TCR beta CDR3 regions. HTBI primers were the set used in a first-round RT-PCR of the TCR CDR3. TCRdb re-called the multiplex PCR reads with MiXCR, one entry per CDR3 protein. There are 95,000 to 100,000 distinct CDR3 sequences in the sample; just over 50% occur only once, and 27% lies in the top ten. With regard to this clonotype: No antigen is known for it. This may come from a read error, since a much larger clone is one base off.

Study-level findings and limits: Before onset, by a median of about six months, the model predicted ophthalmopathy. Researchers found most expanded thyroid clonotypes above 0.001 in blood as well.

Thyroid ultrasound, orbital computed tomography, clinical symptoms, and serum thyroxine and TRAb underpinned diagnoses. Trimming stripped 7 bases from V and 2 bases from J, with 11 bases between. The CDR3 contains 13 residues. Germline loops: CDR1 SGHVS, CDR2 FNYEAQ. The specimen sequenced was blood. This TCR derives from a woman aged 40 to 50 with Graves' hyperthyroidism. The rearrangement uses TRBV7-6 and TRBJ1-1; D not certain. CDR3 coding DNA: TGTGCCAGCAATTTCGGTGGAAACACTGAAGCTTTCTTT. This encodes CASNFGGNTEAFF.